The entry that follows covers one TCR beta chain sequence. The data were obtained in a study of T cells expressing NK-cell markers. Study-level information: The TCR beta repertoires originated in sorted CD3+CD56+NKG2C+, CD3+CD56+NKG2C- and CD3+CD56-NKG2C+ T cells.

CDR1 is ENHRY and CDR2 is SYGVKD in the germline V gene. The CDR3 contains 13 residues. TCRdb reprocessed the 5' RACE reads and stores each CDR3 protein as one record, lacking DNA. The sample includes about 180,000 distinct CDR3 sequences. The origin of this receptor is a woman between 18 and 69 years old in good health. V gene TRBV10-3 combines with J gene TRBJ2-7; TCRdb picks TRBD2, but there is no DNA to check that call. The specimen was blood T cells: a sorted CD56 or NKG2C T cell subset, CD4+ or CD8+ T cells, or bulk PBMC T cells (not recorded which). CDR3 loop: CAISLGTNYEQYF.